This is a list of T cell receptor beta chains from one sample in a study of T cell responses to AZD1222 COVID-19 vaccine. Here immunoSEQ multiplex PCR was the method, and the copy in TCRdb shows in-frame clones only, minus some. The sample includes roughly 140,000 clones, approximately 92% of them seen just once. This material consisted of peripheral blood, taken 28 days after the second AZD1222 dose. These receptors all come from an adult who received the AZD1222 COVID-19 vaccine. Both conserved end residues are part of each CDR3. The D gene is left open where the match is weak. Not all rows give a size; the values are once, few, many and, for expanded clones, a class.

TRBD1	NA	TRBV11-3	TRBJ1-4	TGTGCCAGCAGCTTAGCCCCCGGGACAGACCTTAATGAAAAACTGTTTTTT	CASSLAPGTDLNEKLFF
NA	many	TRBV6-5	TRBJ2-7	TGTGCCAGCAGTTACATGGTATCTCACGAGCAGTACTTC	CASSYMVSHEQYF
TRBD1	NA	TRBV5-1	TRBJ2-7	TGCGCCAGCAGCTTTGTCGGGACAGGGGCCTACGAGCAGTACTTC	CASSFVGTGAYEQYF
TRBD1	NA	TRBV10-3	TRBJ1-2	TGTGCCATCAGGGAACCGGGACAGGGGGCCAATGGCTACACCTTC	CAIREPGQGANGYTF
NA	NA	TRBV7-2	TRBJ1-2	TGTGCCAGCAGCTTAGTAGACAGCAGTAACTATGGCTACACCTTC	CASSLVDSSNYGYTF
NA	NA	TRBV11-3	TRBJ2-1	TGTGCCAGCAGCCCTACTGTCGGGAACTCCGATGAGCAGTTCTTC	CASSPTVGNSDEQFF
NA	NA	TRBV6-5	TRBJ2-5	TGTGCCAGCAGTCCCCGGTGGACCCAAGAGACCCAGTACTTC	CASSPRWTQETQYF
TRBD2	NA	TRBV5-6	TRBJ2-3	TGTGCCAGCAGCCAATATCTAGCGGGAGGATCCGATACGCAGTATTTT	CASSQYLAGGSDTQYF
NA	NA	TRBV5-1	TRBJ2-3	TGCGCCAGCAGCTCCGGACTCGGCACAGATACGCAGTATTTT	CASSSGLGTDTQYF
TRBD1	many	TRBV9	TRBJ1-2	TGTGCCAGCAGCGGGGGGACAGGGAATGGCTACACCTTC	CASSGGTGNGYTF
TRBD2	NA	TRBV30	TRBJ2-1	TGTGCCTGGAGTGTACGACTAGCGTACTACAATGAGCAGTTCTTC	CAWSVRLAYYNEQFF
NA	NA	TRBV5-1	TRBJ2-2	TGCGCCAGCAGCTTCGAGGGCCACACCGGGGAGCTGTTTTTT	CASSFEGHTGELFF
TRBD2	NA	TRBV19	TRBJ2-5	TGTGCCAGTAGTAGACTAGCGGGAGAGACCCAGTACTTC	CASSRLAGETQYF
NA	NA	TRBV23-1	TRBJ1-3	TGCGCCAGCAGTCAATCGGGGAAGGCGAACTCCTCTGGAAACACCATATATTTT	CASSQSGKANSSGNTIYF
TRBD1	NA	TRBV28	TRBJ1-2	TGTGCCAGCAGTACCCCCTCCGGGACAGGGGAACGGGGAGGCTACACCTTC	CASSTPSGTGERGGYTF
NA	once	TRBV5-4	TRBJ2-1	TGTGCCAGCAGCGTGACCTGGAATGAGCAGTTCTTC	CASSVTWNEQFF
NA	NA	TRBV4-3	TRBJ2-7	TGCGCCAGCAGCCAGCGCGGGACCCAAGCCTACGAGCAGTACTTC	CASSQRGTQAYEQYF
NA	NA	TRBV19	TRBJ2-6	TGTGCCAGTAGTGTCGACGGAACAGCCTCTGGGGCCAACGTCCTGACTTTC	CASSVDGTASGANVLTF
TRBD2	NA	TRBV10-2	TRBJ2-1	TGCGCCAGCAGTGAGTCCATAGGACTAGCGGGAAACTACAATGAGCAGTTCTTC	CASSESIGLAGNYNEQFF
NA	few	TRBV5-4	TRBJ2-7	TGTGCCAGCAGCTTCGACAGATCGAGCTCCTACGAGCAGTACTTC	CASSFDRSSSYEQYF
NA	NA	TRBV2	TRBJ1-1	TGTGCCAGCAGTGAGTCGGTACAGATGAACACTGAAGCTTTCTTT	CASSESVQMNTEAFF
NA	NA	TRBV6-5	TRBJ1-2	TGTGCCAGCAGTCCCCAGCGCTGGGGATACACCTTC	CASSPQRWGYTF
TRBD2	NA	TRBV10-3	TRBJ2-3	TGTGCCGCTAGCGGGATGGCTACAGATACGCAGTATTTT	CAASGMATDTQYF
NA	NA	TRBV15	TRBJ2-7	TGTGCCACCAGCAGAGTTACTAGACCCTACGAGCAGTACTTC	CATSRVTRPYEQYF
NA	once	TRBV3-1/TRBV3-2	TRBJ1-2	TGTGCCAGCAGCCAAGAGCTCAGGAAAGGCTACACCTTC	CASSQELRKGYTF
NA	NA	TRBV11-2	TRBJ2-1	TGTGCCAGCAGGACCGGGAATGAGCAGTTCTTC	CASRTGNEQFF
NA	NA	TRBV29-1	TRBJ2-5	TGCAGCGTCTCTGACCCTAGACAGTTTTACCAAGAGACCCAGTACTTC	CSVSDPRQFYQETQYF
TRBD2	NA	TRBV25-1	TRBJ2-7	TGTGCCAGCAGTGGACGCACTACTAGCGGCCCTAGCTCCTACGAGCAGTACTTC	CASSGRTTSGPSSYEQYF
NA	once	TRBV30	TRBJ1-2	TGTGCCTGGAATGCGGAAGACAGGAGATATGGCTACACCTTC	CAWNAEDRRYGYTF
TRBD2	NA	TRBV6-5	TRBJ2-1	TGTGCCAGCAGTCCCGGGACTAGCGATGAGCAGTTCTTC	CASSPGTSDEQFF
TRBD2	NA	TRBV7-9	TRBJ2-1	TGTGCCAGCAGCTTCGGACTAGCGGGATACAATGAGCAGTTCTTC	CASSFGLAGYNEQFF
NA	NA	TRBV28	TRBJ1-2	TGTGCCAGCAGTTTCCCGGGGATCCATGGCTACACCTTC	CASSFPGIHGYTF
NA	NA	TRBV29-1	TRBJ2-2	TGCAGCGTCACGGGGGGCAGTGGTGGCTGGGAGCTGTTTTTT	CSVTGGSGGWELFF
NA	NA	TRBV6-2/TRBV6-3	TRBJ1-1	TGTGCCAGCAGTCTAACCCAGGGCACTGAAGCTTTCTTT	CASSLTQGTEAFF
TRBD1	once	TRBV11-1	TRBJ1-2	TGTGCCAGCAGCCGACAGGGGGACGGCTACACCTTC	CASSRQGDGYTF
TRBD2	NA	TRBV5-1	TRBJ2-3	TGCGCCAGCAGCTTCGTAGCGGGAGTGGGCACAGATACGCAGTATTTT	CASSFVAGVGTDTQYF
NA	NA	TRBV9	TRBJ2-1	TGTGCCAGCGAGGGGGTAGCGGATGAGCAGTTCTTC	CASEGVADEQFF
NA	once	TRBV5-1	TRBJ1-2	TGCGCCAGCAGCTTGGGGGAGCGCTATGGCTACACCTTC	CASSLGERYGYTF
NA	NA	TRBV5-1	TRBJ1-6	TGCGCCAGCAGCTTAGGGACAAGAGATAATTCACCCCTCCACTTT	CASSLGTRDNSPLHF
NA	NA	TRBV25-1	TRBJ1-4	TGTGCCAGCAGGTCAAGTCCCGGGCACAACGAAAAACTGTTTTTT	CASRSSPGHNEKLFF
NA	NA	TRBV4-3	TRBJ2-3	TGCGCCAGCAGCCAAGAGGTTAGCACAGATACGCAGTATTTT	CASSQEVSTDTQYF
NA	NA	TRBV6-6	TRBJ1-5	TGTGCCAGCAGGCCGGAGATCGGCCAGCCCCAGCATTTT	CASRPEIGQPQHF
NA	NA	TRBV5-1	TRBJ2-2	TGCGCCAGCAGCTTCGACTTCGGAATCACCGGGGAGCTGTTTTTT	CASSFDFGITGELFF
TRBD1	NA	TRBV6-1	TRBJ1-1	TGTGCCAGCAGTGAAGCGACAGGGGGCTACACTGAAGCTTTCTTT	CASSEATGGYTEAFF
NA	NA	TRBV27	TRBJ2-1	TGTGCCAGCAGTCCAACCGGGACAACCAATGAGCAGTTCTTC	CASSPTGTTNEQFF
TRBD2	NA	TRBV7-7	TRBJ2-7	TGTGCTAGCAGCCCTCGACTAGCGGGAGGGTTAAACGAGCAGTACTTC	CASSPRLAGGLNEQYF